Below, 11 T cell receptor beta chains from the same sample are listed, as sequenced in a study of molecular identifiers for immune sequencing clone quantification (dated by TCRdb to the late 2010s). The library came from PCR. Sequencing used an Illumina HiSeq 4000. TCRdb redid the processing of the public reads, applying fastp at Q25 and MiXCR, and retained in-frame beta chains. Rows matching on CDR3 protein sequence are summarized as one entry with the most common DNA and genes. The sample records 85,000 to 95,000 distinct CDR3 sequences, roughly 19% of which are singletons. 0.85% of the sample rests with the top ten. The sample comprised naive CD8+ T cells from blood, with Jurkat cell RNA spiked in. Interpreted using the paper, the cell subset or site label stands for: FACS-sorted CD8+CD4-CCR7+CD45RA+ naive T cells. These receptors came from a human donor in good health. Some libraries in this study had Jurkat cell RNA spiked in.

This clonotype appeared once. This may come from a read error, since a much larger clone is one base off. The V call is TRBV29-1, the J call TRBJ2-5; D is tentatively TRBD1 or TRBD2 (6 bases each). The CDR3 has 15 amino acids. In germline, CDR1 is SQVTM, CDR2 ANQGSEA. CDR3 amino acids: CSVDALLGGQETQCF. Here the CDR3 DNA reads TGCAGCGTTGATGCCCTCTTGGGGGGACAAGAGACCCAGTGCTTC.

In this sample, this clonotype turned up many times. The chain employs TRBV12-3 or TRBV12-4 and TRBJ1-1, with 8 nucleotides matching TRBD1. This CDR3 region has 15 residues. With 6 bases clipped from V and 0 bases from J, the junction kept 6 bases outside the gene matches. The CDR3 spells CASSGTGRLNTEAFF. The CDR3 DNA reads TGTGCCAGCAGCGGGACAGGACGATTGAACACTGAAGCTTTCTTT.

The V call is TRBV7-9, the J call TRBJ2-4, with 8 bases matching TRBD2. The CDR3 runs to 17 residues. J gave up 1 base and V 5 bases, and 10 bases lay outside the gene matches. Germline V gene data show CDR1 as SEHNR and CDR2 as FQNEAQ (reference sequence). In DNA form, the CDR3 reads TGTGCCAGCAGCACGGGAGGGGGAGGCGAGGCCAAAAACATTCAGTACTTC. This gives the protein CASSTGGGGEAKNIQYF.

At least ten counts were recorded for this clonotype. The CDR3 DNA reads TGCAGTGCTAGAAAATTCAACACTGAAGCTTTCTTT. Its protein product is CSARKFNTEAFF. The V call is TRBV20-1, the J call TRBJ1-1; D ambiguous. In germline, CDR1 is DFQATT, CDR2 SNEGSKA (reference sequence). The CDR3 loop spans 12 amino acids. The V end was cut by 2 bases, the J end by 2 bases, with 6 bases between.

This clonotype was counted ten times or more. The rearrangement joins TRBV13 to TRBJ1-1; possible D gene TRBD1, 6 bases. The CDR3 spans 16 residues. The V gene lost 8 bases and the J gene lost 1 base, with 20 bases spanning the gap. Germline V lookup: CDR1 PRHDT, CDR2 FYEKMQ (reference sequence). This CDR3 reads CASELQGGVRNTEAFF. The CDR3 coding sequence is TGTGCCAGCGAATTACAGGGAGGGGTTCGGAACACTGAAGCTTTCTTT.

The V call is TRBV11-2, the J call TRBJ2-7, with D maybe TRBD2 (5 bases). CDR1 and CDR2 (germline): SGHAT, FQNNGV. There are 13 residues in the CDR3. Trimming left V 5 bases short and J 2 bases short, with 10 bases between. CDR3 region: CASSPERAYEQYF. CDR3 sequence (DNA): TGTGCCAGCAGCCCGGAGAGGGCCTACGAGCAGTACTTC.

V gene TRBV25-1 combines with J gene TRBJ1-5; D unresolved. Germline V gene lookup returns CDR1 MGHDK and CDR2 SYGVNS. The CDR3 totals 14 residues. V lost 8 bases and J 6 bases, leaving 17 bases between the germline ends. CDR3: CASSEVAESQPQHF. CDR3 nucleotides: TGTGCCAGCTCCGAGGTGGCCGAGAGTCAGCCCCAGCATTTT.

This clonotype has at least ten counts. The chain couples TRBV30 to TRBJ2-7; no reliable D call. This CDR3 spans 16 amino acids. Trimming shortened V by 1 base and J by 0 bases, and 16 bases separated the two germline ends. The germline V gene has CDR1 GTSNPN and CDR2 SVGIG (reference sequence). CDR3 nucleotides: TGTGCCTGGAGTGGCCCACCACGGGTCAGCTCCTACGAGCAGTACTTC. This translates into CAWSGPPRVSSYEQYF. The whole variable domain, remainder taken from reference TRBV30 and TRBJ2-7, is SQTIHQWPATLVQPVGSPLSLECTVEGTSNPNLYWYRQAAGRGLQLLFYSVGIGQISSEVPQNLSASRPQDRQFILSSKKLLLSDSGFYLCAWSGPPRVSSYEQYFGPGTRLTVT.

This clonotype showed up many times. The chain has TRBV7-9 and TRBJ2-1; perhaps TRBD2 as D (5 bases). This CDR3 has 15 residues. Germline lookup yields CDR1 SEHNR and CDR2 FQNEAQ (reference sequence). V shed 1 base and J shed 8 bases, with 15 bases lying between them. CDR3 nucleotides: TGTGCCAGCAGCTTAGGAGGGTCCAGTGCGGATGAGCAGTTCTTC. It yields the protein CASSLGGSSADEQFF. Variable domain in full (rest from reference TRBV7-9 and TRBJ2-1): DTGVSQNPRHKITKRGQNVTFRCDPISEHNRLYWYRQTLGQGPEFLTYFQNEAQLEKSRLLSDRFSAERPKGSFSTLEIQRTEQGDSAMYLCASSLGGSSADEQFFGPGTRLTVL.

This clonotype occurred a few times. J is TRBJ2-3 and V is TRBV29-1; 9 bases fit TRBD1. Germline V gene lookup returns CDR1 SQVTM and CDR2 ANQGSEA. This CDR3 is built from 14 residues. Germline trimming cut 4 bases from V and 3 bases from J; bases unmatched to any gene: 5. The CDR3 bases are TGCAGCGTTGGGACAGGGGACGGGACAGATACGCAGTATTTT. Translated: CSVGTGDGTDTQYF.

This clonotype was found many times. The chain combines TRBV11-2 with TRBJ2-5, with D perhaps TRBD2 (5 bases). The CDR3 contains 15 residues. Germline lookup yields CDR1 SGHAT and CDR2 FQNNGV. The V end lost 1 base, the J end lost 5 bases, and 14 bases lay between the germline ends. The CDR3 bases are TGTGCCAGCAGCTTAGGAGGAGCCTGGGAGGAGACCCAGTACTTC. Translated: CASSLGGAWEETQYF.